This T cell receptor beta chain was retrieved from a study of vaccination effects on CD4 cells after COVID-19. Overall study context: Participants got two doses of BNT162b2 or mRNA-1273 vaccine. Findings and caveats of the study: Vaccine- and infection-induced clones showed marked clonal contraction late following vaccination. Few convalescent patients were included, and no early post-infection timepoints were sampled.

A word on this clone: Its cognate antigen is unknown.

ViraFEST expansion of antigen-specific CD4+ T cells with viral peptide pools preceded sequencing. Cultured cells yielded isolated CD4+ T cells after less than 11 days. In culture with approximately 9.5 IU/ml IL-2 and 9 to 10 ug/ml peptides, PBMC were grown at around 1.8 million per well. The CDR3 has 15 amino acids. Germline V gene data show CDR1 as MNHEY and CDR2 as SVGAGI. The V segment lost 6 bases and the J segment 1 base; nucleotides outside the gene matches: 7. Profiling relied on immunoSEQ multiplex PCR, and the TCRdb table lists in-frame clones only, not all of them. The profile shows some 59,000 clones, roughly 80% of them singletons.

The chain employs TRBV6-5 and TRBJ1-1; 8 positions match TRBD1. This TCR was sampled from a human donor who received a COVID-19 vaccine. This specimen was CD4+ T cells from PBMCs cultured with HCoV-229E spike peptides, taken before COVID-19 vaccination. The CDR3 DNA reads as TGTGCCAGCAGCCGGGACAGGCGGGCGAACACTGAAGCTTTCTTT. It codes for CASSRDRRANTEAFF.